Presented here are 21 T cell receptor beta chains from one specimen sequenced in a study of T-cell memory formation after mild COVID-19. MiXCR was run by TCRdb on the 5' RACE reads, yielding one entry per CDR3 protein. The sample holds roughly 200,000 distinct CDR3 sequences, roughly 16% seen once. Sequencing was done on a sample of PBMCs or a T cell subset sorted from them (not recorded which). These receptors all stem from an adult woman who had mild COVID-19 (a few samples of this study predate the infection). Cell type and time point are not known.

This clonotype occurred many times. This chain uses TRBV9 with TRBJ2-3, with D tentatively TRBD2 (5 bases). V lost 4 bases and J 3 bases, leaving 9 bases between the germline ends. CDR1 SGDLS and CDR2 YYNGEE come from the germline V gene. This CDR3 has 13 amino acids. The CDR3 spells CASSPGRTDTQYF. CDR3 DNA sequence: TGTGCCAGCAGCCCTGGGAGAACAGATACGCAGTATTTT.

This clonotype occurred a few times. V is TRBV3-1 and J is TRBJ2-5; D gene ambiguous. Germline CDR1 reads LGHDT; CDR2 reads YNNKEL (reference sequence). V was cut by 3 bases and J by 5 bases, with 10 bases left in between. This CDR3 comprises 13 residues. The chain's CDR3 is CASSHLSLETQYF. The CDR3 DNA reads as TGTGCCAGCAGCCACCTATCCTTGGAGACCCAGTACTTC.

This clonotype was found many times. The CDR3 DNA reads as TGTGCCAGCAGCAGAACTAGCGGGCCGAACACCGGGGAGCTGTTTTTT. The encoded protein is CASSRTSGPNTGELFF. The J gene is TRBJ2-2, the V gene TRBV5-4; 9 nucleotides align to TRBD2. The CDR3 has 16 amino acids. V lost 4 bases to trimming and J lost 0 bases; unmatched junction nucleotides: 4. The germline V gene has CDR1 SGHNT and CDR2 YYREEE (reference sequence).

The genes are TRBV6-2 or TRBV6-3 and TRBJ2-6, with D uncertain. Trimming removed 6 bases at V and 0 bases at J, with 9 bases between. Germline V gene lookup returns CDR1 MNHEY and CDR2 SVGEGT. The CDR3 sequence is 15 residues long. CDR3 sequence: CASSRPGSGANVLTF. The CDR3 DNA is TGTGCCAGCAGCCGCCCCGGCTCTGGGGCCAACGTCCTGACTTTC.

This clonotype was seen a few times. The J gene is TRBJ2-3, the V gene TRBV10-3; the match to TRBD2 covers 9 bases. With 5 bases clipped from V and 7 bases from J, the junction kept 13 bases outside the gene matches. Looked up from germline, CDR1 is ENHRY and CDR2 is SYGVKD. The CDR3 spans 16 residues. CDR3 DNA: TGTGCCATCAGTTCCGGGACTAGCCCCGGGTTATATACGCAGTATTTT. Residues: CAISSGTSPGLYTQYF.

The V and J genes are TRBV20-1 and TRBJ1-1; D is perhaps TRBD1 (5 bases). CDR1 is DFQATT, CDR2 SNEGSKA, per germline (reference sequence). The length of the CDR3 is 15 residues. The V end was cut by 8 bases, the J end by 3 bases, with 22 bases between. The CDR3 reads CSWTKARVGDTEAFF. The DNA for the CDR3 is TGCAGTTGGACAAAGGCGAGGGTGGGGGACACTGAAGCTTTCTTT.

This clonotype turned up a few times. The CDR3: CATSRGETQYF. Written as DNA, the CDR3 is TGTGCCACCAGCAGAGGAGAGACCCAGTACTTC. This chain joins TRBV15 and TRBJ2-5; D gene unclear. Germline lookup yields CDR1 LNHNV and CDR2 YYDKDF (reference sequence). The ends were cut back, 1 base at V and 4 bases at J, with 1 base in the middle. CDR3 length equals 11 residues. Using reference TRBV15 and TRBJ2-5 for the parts outside the CDR3, the full variable domain is DAMVIQNPRYQVTQFGKPVTLSCSQTLNHNVMYWYQQKSSQAPKLLFHYYDKDFNNEADTPDNFQSRRPNTSFCFLDIRSPGLGDTAMYLCATSRGETQYFGPGTRLLVL.

The gene calls are TRBV11-1 and TRBJ2-1; 10 positions agree with TRBD1. The CDR3 has 16 amino acids. Per the germline V gene, CDR1 is SGHAT and CDR2 is FQDESV (reference sequence). V lost 5 bases to trimming and J lost 2 bases; unmatched junction nucleotides: 6. CDR3 sequence: CASSPGDRGAYNEQFF. CDR3 nucleotide sequence: TGTGCCAGCAGCCCTGGGGACAGGGGAGCCTACAATGAGCAGTTCTTC.

The chain couples TRBV24-1 to TRBJ2-7, with D perhaps assigned TRBD1 or TRBD2 (5 bases each). Germline loops: CDR1 KGHDR, CDR2 SFDVKD. The CDR3 runs to 16 residues. Deletions cut 4 bases from V and 5 bases from J, with 20 bases between. The CDR3, as DNA: TGTGCCACCAGTGACGCCCGACAGCCCCAGGGAGACGAGCAGTACTTC. Translation: CATSDARQPQGDEQYF.

This clonotype was detected only a few times. The V gene is TRBV4-3, the J gene TRBJ2-3; D call uncertain. Germline V gene lookup returns CDR1 LGHNA and CDR2 YSLEER. The CDR3 consists of 12 residues. V lost 1 base to trimming and J lost 7 bases, with 6 bases between them. The CDR3 here is CASSQGSNTQYF. The CDR3 DNA reads as TGCGCCAGCAGCCAAGGGTCCAATACGCAGTATTTT.

This clonotype came up a few times. V and J are TRBV12-3 or TRBV12-4 and TRBJ2-1; TRBD1 might be the D (6 bases). The CDR3 runs to 12 residues. Between the trimmed V and J ends, which lost 7 bases and 13 bases, there was a span of 17 bases. CDR3 bases: TGTGCCAGCACCATGCTAGGACAGCCTCAGTTCTTC. Translation: CASTMLGQPQFF.

This chain uses TRBV20-1 with TRBJ2-2; 10 positions agree with TRBD2. The CDR3 length is 18 residues. CDR1 DFQATT and CDR2 SNEGSKA come from the germline V gene (reference sequence). Trimming at V came to 0 bases and at J to 2 bases, leaving 9 bases not matched to a gene. CDR3 DNA: TGCAGTGCTAGAGATTTAGCGGCTAGCGGGGGAAACACCGGGGAGCTGTTTTTT. It is translated as CSARDLAASGGNTGELFF.

The J gene is TRBJ2-2, the V gene TRBV7-3, with D uncertain. This CDR3 region has 14 residues. Between the trimmed V and J ends, which lost 1 base and 3 bases, there was a span of 6 bases. Germline lookup yields CDR1 SGHTA and CDR2 FQGTGA. The CDR3, as DNA: TGTGCCAGCAGCTTAAGTAGAGACACCGGGGAGCTGTTTTTT. Translation gives CASSLSRDTGELFF.

This clonotype was seen more than once but under ten times. The chain links TRBV5-6 to TRBJ2-2; the match to TRBD1 covers 8 bases. CDR1 and CDR2 from the germline V gene are SGHDT and YYEEEE. Trimming at V came to 4 bases and at J to 3 bases, leaving 5 bases not matched to a gene. This CDR3 is 15 amino acids long. CDR3 nucleotides: TGTGCCAGCAGCGGACAGGGCGGGCACACCGGGGAGCTGTTTTTT. Translated, it gives CASSGQGGHTGELFF.

The V gene is TRBV15, the J gene TRBJ2-6; D not certain. The CDR3 length is 13 residues. Germline V gene lookup returns CDR1 LNHNV and CDR2 YYDKDF (reference sequence). V dropped 7 bases and J dropped 4 bases, with 8 bases sitting between them. The chain's CDR3 is CATKGPGANVLTF. The DNA of the CDR3 is TGTGCCACCAAAGGGCCAGGGGCCAACGTCCTGACTTTC.

This clonotype was seen at least ten times. The CDR3 coding sequence is TGTGCCAGCAGCTTATCAGGGTCCTACGAGCAGTACTTC. Its translation is CASSLSGSYEQYF. The J gene is TRBJ2-7, the V gene TRBV11-2, with D perhaps TRBD1 (5 bases). The V gene lost 2 bases and the J gene lost 1 base, with 6 bases spanning the gap. This CDR3 is built from 13 residues. CDR1 and CDR2 (germline): SGHAT, FQNNGV. Using reference TRBV11-2 and TRBJ2-7 for the parts outside the CDR3, the full variable domain is EAGVAQSPRYKIIEKRQSVAFWCNPISGHATLYWYQQILGQGPKLLIQFQNNGVVDDSQLPKDRFSAERLKGVDSTLKIQPAKLEDSAVYLCASSLSGSYEQYFGPGTRLTVT.

The chain has TRBV7-3 and TRBJ2-1; TRBD2 agrees at 10 bases. The V gene's germline CDR1 is SGHTA and CDR2 FQGTGA. V lost 0 bases to trimming and J lost 6 bases; unmatched junction nucleotides: 8. CDR3 length: 17 amino acids. The CDR3 DNA reads TGTGCCAGCAGCTTAACTTTCAGCGGGGGGGCCATCAATGAGCAGTTCTTC. It translates to CASSLTFSGGAINEQFF.

The genes are TRBV29-1 and TRBJ2-7; TRBD2 is a possible D gene (5 bases). This CDR3 has 16 residues. The V end lost 2 bases, the J end lost 1 base, and 18 bases lay between the germline ends. Germline CDR1 reads SQVTM; CDR2 reads ANQGSEA. CDR3 protein: CSVEIISRGSSYEQYF. CDR3 DNA: TGCAGCGTTGAAATCATTAGCCGGGGTTCATCCTACGAGCAGTACTTC.

This clonotype was picked up one time. The chain uses TRBV19 and TRBJ1-1; no definite D call. Germline V gene lookup returns CDR1 LNHDA and CDR2 SQIVND (reference sequence). CDR3 size: 13 residues. The V and J ends lost 3 bases and 6 bases respectively, with 11 bases between them. CDR3 nucleotide sequence: TGTGCCAGTAGTATGGCCCTAGCCGCTGAAGCTTTCTTT. Translating it yields CASSMALAAEAFF.

The chain joins TRBV5-1 to TRBJ1-2; 7 nucleotides agree with TRBD1. The CDR3 has 14 residues. Germline loops: CDR1 SGHRS, CDR2 YFSETQ. Trimming at V came to 6 bases and at J to 5 bases, leaving 10 bases not matched to a gene. CDR3 sequence: CASMRTGTEYGYTF. The CDR3 DNA sequence: TGCGCCAGCATGCGGACCGGGACAGAGTATGGCTACACCTTC.

The chain uses TRBV10-3 and TRBJ1-1; TRBD1 matches 8 bases. The CDR3 loop spans 14 amino acids. The ends lost 6 bases at V and 1 base at J; junction bases unmatched: 4. Germline CDR1 and CDR2: ENHRY and SYGVKD. Here the CDR3 reads CAIREQGANTEAFF. The DNA for the CDR3 is TGTGCCATCAGGGAGCAGGGGGCGAACACTGAAGCTTTCTTT.